Sequencing of this T cell receptor (delta chain) was carried out in a study of DNA immune sequencing with unique molecular identifiers. Across the study: Inputs: around 91 ng DNA from enriched γδ cells, roughly 1.1 ug from non-enriched PBMCs.

Whole-study findings and limits: TRDV2 with TRDJ1 was the commonest TRD rearrangement in healthy donors. Several healthy donors had highly oligoclonal TRD repertoires dominated by top 5 clonotypes.

Primers for all 8 TRDV and 4 TRDJ genes amplified genomic DNA in 32-plex. Adapter PCR followed about 3 barcoding PCR cycles that attached a 12-nucleotide UMI. TCRdb re-analyzed the multiplex PCR reads via CATT. The sample records under 3,000 delta-chain clones, roughly 8.7% being singletons. Germline V gene lookup returns CDR1 GEAIGNYY and CDR2 EKD. Unmatched junction bases numbered 17, after V lost 3 bases and J lost 2 bases. The CDR3 spans 20 residues. Judged by abundance, this clone is medium-sized. Antigen specificity is unknown. This receptor was taken from a human donor in good health. The J gene is TRDJ1, the V gene TRDV2; TRDD3 matches at 13 bases. The sample was gamma-delta T cells enriched from blood buffy coat, or unenriched PBMCs (not recorded which). As DNA, the CDR3 is TGTGCCTGTGACCCCCTCGTACTGGGGGATACGGGGCCGGATACCGATAAACTCATCTTT. This gives the protein CACDPLVLGDTGPDTDKLIF.